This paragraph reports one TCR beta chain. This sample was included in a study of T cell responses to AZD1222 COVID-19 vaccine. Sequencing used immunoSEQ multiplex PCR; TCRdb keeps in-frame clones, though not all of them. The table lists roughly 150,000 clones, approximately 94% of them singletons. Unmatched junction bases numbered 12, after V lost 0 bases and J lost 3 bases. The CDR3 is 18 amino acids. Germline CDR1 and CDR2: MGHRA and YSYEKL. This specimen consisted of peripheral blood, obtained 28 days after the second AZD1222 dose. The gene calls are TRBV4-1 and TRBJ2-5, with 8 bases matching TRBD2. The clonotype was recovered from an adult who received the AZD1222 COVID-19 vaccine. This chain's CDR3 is CASSQDGTRHYVEETQYF. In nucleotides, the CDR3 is TGCGCCAGCAGCCAAGATGGGACTAGACATTATGTTGAAGAGACCCAGTACTTC.